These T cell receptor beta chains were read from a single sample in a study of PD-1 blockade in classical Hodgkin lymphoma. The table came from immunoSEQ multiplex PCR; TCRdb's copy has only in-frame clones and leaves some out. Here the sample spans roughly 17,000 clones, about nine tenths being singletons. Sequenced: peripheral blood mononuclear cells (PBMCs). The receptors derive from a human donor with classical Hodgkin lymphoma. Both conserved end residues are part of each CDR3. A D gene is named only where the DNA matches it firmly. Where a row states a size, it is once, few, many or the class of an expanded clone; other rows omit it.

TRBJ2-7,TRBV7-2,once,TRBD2,CASSPKLAVLSYEQYF,TGTGCCAGCAGCCCGAAGCTAGCGGTTCTCTCCTACGAGCAGTACTTC
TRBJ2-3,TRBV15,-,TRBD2,CATSRDPLAGLGGSTDTQYF,TGTGCCACCAGCAGAGACCCCCTAGCGGGATTAGGGGGTTCAACAGATACGCAGTATTTT
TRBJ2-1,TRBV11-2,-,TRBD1,CASSRVDRGSMIQQFF,TGTGCCAGCAGCAGGGTCGACAGGGGGTCTATGATCCAGCAGTTCTTC
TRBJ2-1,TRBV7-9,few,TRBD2,CASSPSGNYYNEQFF,TGTGCCAGCAGCCCCAGCGGGAACTACTACAATGAGCAGTTCTTC
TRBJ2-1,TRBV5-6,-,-,CASSLVVNMFAIQFF,TGTGCCAGCAGCTTGGTAGTTAACATGTTTGCCATTCAGTTCTTC
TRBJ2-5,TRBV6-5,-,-,CASSYSGAGLGETQYF,TGTGCCAGCAGTTACTCTGGGGCTGGTTTAGGGGAGACCCAGTACTTC
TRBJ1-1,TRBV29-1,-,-,CSASGVWTEAFF,TGCAGCGCCTCGGGGGTATGGACTGAAGCTTTCTTT
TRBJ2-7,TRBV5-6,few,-,CASSPRGGYEQYF,TGTGCCAGCAGCCCCAGGGGGGGATACGAGCAGTACTTC
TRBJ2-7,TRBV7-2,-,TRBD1,CASSLGRRGYEQYF,TGTGCCAGCAGCTTAGGTCGCAGGGGGTATGAGCAGTACTTC
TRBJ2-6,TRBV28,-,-,CASSYIKPTLAGANVLTF,TGTGCCAGCAGCTACATAAAACCCACTTTGGCTGGGGCCAACGTCCTGACTTTC
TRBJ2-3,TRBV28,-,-,CASSFRRSPDTQYF,TGTGCCAGCAGTTTCAGGAGATCCCCAGATACGCAGTATTTT
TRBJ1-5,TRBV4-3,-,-,CASSQDPRQPQHF,TGCGCCAGCAGCCAAGACCCTAGGCAGCCCCAGCATTTT
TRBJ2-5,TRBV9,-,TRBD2,CASSVELAGGLRTQYF,TGTGCCAGCAGCGTAGAGCTAGCGGGAGGGCTGAGGACCCAGTACTTC
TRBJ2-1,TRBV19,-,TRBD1,CASSTWTGGDEQFF,TGTGCCAGTAGTACCTGGACAGGGGGCGATGAGCAGTTCTTC
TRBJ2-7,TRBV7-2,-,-,CASSLENGGAGAGGEQYF,TGTGCCAGCAGCTTAGAGAACGGGGGCGCTGGGGCCGGGGGCGAGCAGTACTTC
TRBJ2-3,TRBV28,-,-,CASSSSGLSTDTQYF,TGTGCCAGCAGTTCAAGCGGGTTGAGCACAGATACGCAGTATTTT
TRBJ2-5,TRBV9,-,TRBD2,CASSGTGTKGETQYF,TGTGCCAGCTCGGGGACCGGGACTAAGGGGGAGACCCAGTACTTC
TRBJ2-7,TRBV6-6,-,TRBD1,CASSRQTGGSYEQYF,TGTGCCAGCAGCCGTCAAACAGGGGGCTCCTACGAGCAGTACTTC
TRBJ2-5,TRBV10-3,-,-,CATAGQRQETQYF,TGTGCCACCGCGGGGCAGCGCCAAGAGACCCAGTACTTC
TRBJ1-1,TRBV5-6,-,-,CASSSGRGFLNTEAFF,TGTGCCAGCAGCTCTGGACGGGGTTTTCTGAACACTGAAGCTTTCTTT
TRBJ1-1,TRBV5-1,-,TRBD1,CASSDLTGKAEAFF,TGCGCCAGCAGCGATCTGACAGGGAAGGCTGAAGCTTTCTTT
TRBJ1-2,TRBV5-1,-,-,CASSGGRGYGYTF,TGCGCCAGCAGCGGGGGGCGCGGCTATGGCTACACCTTC
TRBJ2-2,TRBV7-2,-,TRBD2,CASSLGGTSGRARGELFF,TGTGCCAGCAGCTTAGGGGGAACTAGCGGGAGGGCCCGTGGGGAGCTGTTTTTT
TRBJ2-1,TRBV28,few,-,CASVLHNEQFF,TGTGCCAGCGTGCTCCACAATGAGCAGTTCTTC
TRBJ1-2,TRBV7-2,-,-,CASSQAAGYYGYTF,TGTGCCAGCAGCCAGGCCGCAGGGTACTATGGCTACACCTTC
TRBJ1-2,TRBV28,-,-,CASSLGFYGYTF,TGTGCCAGCAGTTTAGGTTTCTATGGCTACACCTTC
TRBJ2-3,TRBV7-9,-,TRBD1,CASSLGAGGTGTDTQYF,TGTGCCAGCAGCTTAGGGGCAGGGGGCACGGGCACAGATACGCAGTATTTT